This paragraph covers one T cell receptor (beta chain) sequence. The data were taken from a study of blood T cell repertoires in COVID-19. Across the whole study: Acute and convalescent COVID-19 samples came from the United States, Italy and Spain. In each case, the material was cDNA or gDNA derived from T cells, B-cell-depleted T cells, or PBMCs.

Methods used by the authors: How many nucleated cells were present was estimated from reference gene primer amplification. Here immunoSEQ multiplex PCR was the method, and the copy in TCRdb shows in-frame clones only, minus some. The DNA was the basis for D and trimming; V, J and clone size are from that table. The sample records roughly 200,000 clones, approximately 90% being singletons. Followed over time, Seattle patients had been enrolled while infection was active. Sequences were obtained from peripheral blood. The receptor's source is a man aged 45 to 65 with COVID-19, enrolled during active disease.

This CDR3 reads CASSSGTGPYEQYF. The CDR3 bases are TGTGCCAGCAGCTCCGGGACAGGACCCTACGAGCAGTACTTC. The gene calls are TRBV7-2 and TRBJ2-7; 8 bases are shared with TRBD1. The V gene end was trimmed by 4 bases and the J gene end by 2 bases; junction bases not matched to a gene: 4. CDR1 and CDR2 (germline): SGHTA, FQGNSA. CDR3 size: 14 residues.